This T cell receptor (beta chain) was recovered during a study of T-cell memory formation after mild COVID-19. TCRdb used MiXCR to reprocess the 5' RACE reads, holding one entry per CDR3 protein. This sample carries about 88,000 distinct CDR3 sequences, roughly 25% of them seen once, and the ten largest clones take roughly 39%. The sample holds a few counts of this clonotype. The CDR3 loop spans 16 amino acids. V was trimmed by 0 bases and J by 0 bases, leaving 11 bases between them. Germline values: CDR1 MGHRA, CDR2 YSYEKL. What was sequenced was PBMCs or a T cell subset sorted from them (not recorded which). This receptor was identified in a man between 18 and 29 years old who had mild COVID-19 (a few samples of this study predate the infection). Cell type and time point are not known. This rearrangement joins TRBV4-1 to TRBJ1-1; D not certain. The CDR3 coding sequence is TGCGCCAGCAGCCAAGATCTGGGCTTGGTGAACACTGAAGCTTTCTTT. As protein: CASSQDLGLVNTEAFF.